A selection of T cell receptor beta chains follows, all from one sample in a study of blood T cell repertoires in COVID-19. Libraries were prepared by immunoSEQ multiplex PCR; TCRdb keeps only in-frame clonotypes and omits some of them. The table lists 130,000 to 150,000 clones, 80% to 85% of them singletons. The sample comprised peripheral blood. Source of these receptors: a human donor in a cohort sampled during active COVID-19. CDR3s include the opening cysteine and the closing phenylalanine or tryptophan. A D gene is named only where the DNA matches it firmly. The size field is filled for only some rows; it gives once, few, many or a size class.

J gene: TRBJ2-7; D gene: TRBD2; V gene: TRBV7-6; clone size: once; CDR3 protein: CASSLGASGISFEQYF; CDR3 DNA: TGTGCCAGCAGCTTAGGGGCTAGCGGGATAAGCTTCGAGCAGTACTTC
J gene: TRBJ2-3; D gene: TRBD2; V gene: TRBV11-2; clone size: -; CDR3 protein: CASSSRLAGGATGTDTQYF; CDR3 DNA: TGTGCCAGCAGCTCCCGCCTAGCGGGAGGGGCAACCGGGACAGATACGCAGTATTTT
J gene: TRBJ2-7; D gene: TRBD2; V gene: TRBV24-1; clone size: -; CDR3 protein: CATSESGRAPRNEQYF; CDR3 DNA: TGTGCCACCAGTGAAAGCGGGAGGGCTCCTAGAAACGAGCAGTACTTC
J gene: TRBJ2-1; D gene: TRBD2; V gene: TRBV6-2/TRBV6-3; clone size: -; CDR3 protein: CASSYGGRVNEQFF; CDR3 DNA: TGTGCCAGCAGTTACGGCGGGAGGGTGAATGAGCAGTTCTTC
J gene: TRBJ1-1; D gene: -; V gene: TRBV7-8; clone size: -; CDR3 protein: CASSFYQAGETEAFF; CDR3 DNA: TGTGCCAGCAGCTTTTATCAGGCGGGAGAAACAGAAGCTTTCTTT
J gene: TRBJ1-2; D gene: TRBD1; V gene: TRBV6-2/TRBV6-3; clone size: -; CDR3 protein: CASSATGGSRGYTF; CDR3 DNA: TGTGCCAGCAGTGCGACAGGGGGATCGCGGGGCTACACCTTC
J gene: TRBJ2-3; D gene: -; V gene: TRBV5-1; clone size: -; CDR3 protein: CASSLATGTDTQYF; CDR3 DNA: TGCGCCAGCAGCTTGGCAACAGGCACAGATACGCAGTATTTT
J gene: TRBJ2-7; D gene: -; V gene: TRBV21-1; clone size: -; CDR3 protein: CASSKGLDSYEQYF; CDR3 DNA: TGTGCCAGCAGCAAAGGGTTAGACTCCTACGAGCAGTACTTC
J gene: TRBJ2-5; D gene: -; V gene: TRBV18; clone size: -; CDR3 protein: CASSGAYTQETQYF; CDR3 DNA: TGTGCCAGCTCGGGCGCCTACACCCAAGAGACCCAGTACTTC
J gene: TRBJ1-1; D gene: TRBD1; V gene: TRBV2; clone size: -; CDR3 protein: CASRGTGAGTEAFF; CDR3 DNA: TGTGCCAGCAGGGGGACAGGGGCGGGCACTGAAGCTTTCTTT
J gene: TRBJ2-1; D gene: TRBD2; V gene: TRBV9; clone size: -; CDR3 protein: CASSPLGERGEQFF; CDR3 DNA: TGTGCCAGCAGCCCATTGGGGGAGCGGGGAGAGCAGTTCTTC
J gene: TRBJ1-2; D gene: TRBD1; V gene: TRBV11-1; clone size: once; CDR3 protein: CASSSRQGANYGYTF; CDR3 DNA: TGTGCCAGCAGCTCCCGACAGGGAGCGAACTATGGCTACACCTTC
J gene: TRBJ2-5; D gene: TRBD1; V gene: TRBV28; clone size: -; CDR3 protein: CASSLAGTGGCETQYF; CDR3 DNA: TGTGCCAGCAGTTTGGCCGGGACAGGGGGATGTGAGACCCAGTACTTC
J gene: TRBJ2-4; D gene: -; V gene: TRBV5-6; clone size: -; CDR3 protein: CASSLFEFAKNIQYF; CDR3 DNA: TGTGCCAGCAGCTTGTTTGAGTTCGCCAAAAACATTCAGTACTTC
J gene: TRBJ1-2; D gene: -; V gene: TRBV6-5; clone size: once; CDR3 protein: CASNSMDRVNYGYTF; CDR3 DNA: TGTGCCAGCAACTCGATGGACAGAGTTAACTATGGCTACACCTTC
J gene: TRBJ2-1; D gene: TRBD1; V gene: TRBV11-1; clone size: -; CDR3 protein: CASSWDSSSYNEQFF; CDR3 DNA: TGTGCCAGCAGCTGGGACAGTAGCTCCTACAATGAGCAGTTCTTC
J gene: TRBJ2-5; D gene: TRBD1; V gene: TRBV24-1; clone size: -; CDR3 protein: CATAHWDRGKETQYF; CDR3 DNA: TGTGCCACCGCGCACTGGGACAGGGGAAAAGAGACCCAGTACTTC
J gene: TRBJ1-2; D gene: TRBD1; V gene: TRBV19; clone size: -; CDR3 protein: CASSPGTENYGYTF; CDR3 DNA: TGTGCCAGTAGTCCCGGGACAGAGAACTATGGCTACACCTTC
J gene: TRBJ2-7; D gene: -; V gene: TRBV15; clone size: once; CDR3 protein: CATSRGGAASYEQYF; CDR3 DNA: TGTGCCACCAGCAGAGGGGGCGCAGCTTCCTACGAGCAGTACTTC
J gene: TRBJ1-1; D gene: TRBD1; V gene: TRBV19; clone size: -; CDR3 protein: CASRNPGQPMNTEAFF; CDR3 DNA: TGTGCCAGTAGAAATCCGGGACAGCCGATGAACACTGAAGCTTTCTTT
J gene: TRBJ2-7; D gene: -; V gene: TRBV15; clone size: -; CDR3 protein: CATSRKDSGEQYF; CDR3 DNA: TGTGCCACCAGCAGAAAAGATTCGGGGGAGCAGTACTTC
J gene: TRBJ1-2; D gene: -; V gene: TRBV15; clone size: -; CDR3 protein: CATSRSTTGNYGYTF; CDR3 DNA: TGTGCCACCAGCAGATCTACTACCGGGAACTATGGCTACACCTTC
J gene: TRBJ1-2; D gene: -; V gene: TRBV5-1; clone size: -; CDR3 protein: CASSLGGANWGYTF; CDR3 DNA: TGCGCCAGCAGCTTGGGGGGAGCCAACTGGGGCTACACCTTC
J gene: TRBJ2-5; D gene: TRBD1; V gene: TRBV29-1; clone size: once; CDR3 protein: CSVEKGQGAYETQYF; CDR3 DNA: TGCAGCGTTGAAAAGGGACAGGGGGCGTATGAGACCCAGTACTTC
J gene: TRBJ2-5; D gene: -; V gene: TRBV9; clone size: -; CDR3 protein: CASSVDGGMKKGETQYF; CDR3 DNA: TGTGCCAGCAGCGTAGATGGCGGGATGAAAAAGGGAGAGACCCAGTACTTC
J gene: TRBJ2-3; D gene: TRBD2; V gene: TRBV27; clone size: -; CDR3 protein: CASSLRSGRPLTDTQYF; CDR3 DNA: TGTGCCAGCAGTTTAAGGAGCGGGAGGCCCCTTACAGATACGCAGTATTTT
J gene: TRBJ2-5; D gene: -; V gene: TRBV7-2; clone size: -; CDR3 protein: CASSWGRGETQYF; CDR3 DNA: TGTGCCAGCTCCTGGGGAAGGGGAGAGACCCAGTACTTC
J gene: TRBJ2-7; D gene: -; V gene: TRBV28; clone size: -; CDR3 protein: CASTQGGTLGYEQYF; CDR3 DNA: TGTGCCAGCACCCAGGGCGGGACGTTAGGCTACGAGCAGTACTTC
J gene: TRBJ2-2; D gene: TRBD2; V gene: TRBV28; clone size: -; CDR3 protein: CASSLVAGVVGELFF; CDR3 DNA: TGTGCCAGCAGTTTAGTAGCGGGAGTGGTCGGGGAGCTGTTTTTT
J gene: TRBJ1-4; D gene: TRBD1; V gene: TRBV6-6; clone size: -; CDR3 protein: CASSSPGTGDEKLFF; CDR3 DNA: TGTGCCAGCAGTTCCCCCGGGACAGGGGATGAAAAACTGTTTTTT
J gene: TRBJ2-6; D gene: -; V gene: TRBV6-1; clone size: -; CDR3 protein: CASSALGTPSRGGANVLTF; CDR3 DNA: TGTGCCAGCAGTGCCTTGGGGACTCCCTCAAGGGGCGGGGCCAACGTCCTGACTTTC
J gene: TRBJ2-7; D gene: TRBD2; V gene: TRBV28; clone size: once; CDR3 protein: CASSHDLGGAYEQYF; CDR3 DNA: TGTGCCAGCAGCCACGATCTCGGGGGGGCCTACGAGCAGTACTTC
J gene: TRBJ2-4; D gene: TRBD1; V gene: TRBV5-4; clone size: -; CDR3 protein: CASSPGTGGKNIQYF; CDR3 DNA: TGTGCCAGCAGCCCCGGGACAGGTGGCAAAAACATTCAGTACTTC
J gene: TRBJ2-7; D gene: -; V gene: TRBV28; clone size: -; CDR3 protein: CASQSGISAYEQYF; CDR3 DNA: TGTGCCAGCCAGTCAGGTATCTCAGCCTACGAGCAGTACTTC
J gene: TRBJ2-2; D gene: -; V gene: TRBV4-3; clone size: -; CDR3 protein: CASSPQYNTGELFF; CDR3 DNA: TGCGCCAGCAGCCCTCAGTATAACACCGGGGAGCTGTTTTTT
J gene: TRBJ1-1; D gene: -; V gene: TRBV4-1; clone size: -; CDR3 protein: CASSQDQGFEAFF; CDR3 DNA: TGCGCCAGCAGCCAAGATCAGGGGTTTGAAGCTTTCTTT
J gene: TRBJ2-7; D gene: TRBD1; V gene: TRBV6-2/TRBV6-3; clone size: few; CDR3 protein: CASSYSPGDRGRNEQYF; CDR3 DNA: TGTGCCAGCAGTTACTCCCCAGGGGACAGGGGGCGGAACGAGCAGTACTTC
J gene: TRBJ2-1; D gene: -; V gene: TRBV29-1; clone size: -; CDR3 protein: CSVAKRGYNEQFF; CDR3 DNA: TGCAGCGTTGCCAAACGGGGTTACAATGAGCAGTTCTTC
J gene: TRBJ2-3; D gene: TRBD1; V gene: TRBV19; clone size: -; CDR3 protein: CASTRTGRTDTQYF; CDR3 DNA: TGTGCCAGTACCCGGACAGGGAGGACAGATACGCAGTATTTT
J gene: TRBJ2-1; D gene: -; V gene: TRBV4-3; clone size: -; CDR3 protein: CASSPRDLGGEQFF; CDR3 DNA: TGCGCCAGCAGCCCCCGGGACCTAGGGGGTGAGCAGTTCTTC
J gene: TRBJ1-1; D gene: -; V gene: TRBV9; clone size: -; CDR3 protein: CASSPRGNTEAFF; CDR3 DNA: TGTGCCAGCAGCCCCAGGGGGAACACTGAAGCTTTCTTT
J gene: TRBJ2-1; D gene: TRBD2; V gene: TRBV5-1; clone size: -; CDR3 protein: CASSSGTSGGYNEQFF; CDR3 DNA: TGCGCCAGCAGCTCCGGGACTAGCGGGGGTTACAATGAGCAGTTCTTC
J gene: TRBJ1-5; D gene: -; V gene: TRBV28; clone size: few; CDR3 protein: CASSLTGYSNQPQHF; CDR3 DNA: TGTGCCAGCAGTTTAACAGGCTATAGCAATCAGCCCCAGCATTTT
J gene: TRBJ1-2; D gene: -; V gene: TRBV6-5; clone size: once; CDR3 protein: CASSYSDSYGYTF; CDR3 DNA: TGTGCCAGCAGTTACTCGGACAGCTATGGCTACACCTTC
J gene: TRBJ2-7; D gene: TRBD2; V gene: TRBV6-5; clone size: -; CDR3 protein: CASSPLVAGRYEQYF; CDR3 DNA: TGTGCCAGCAGTCCCCTTGTAGCGGGACGCTACGAGCAGTACTTC
J gene: TRBJ1-1; D gene: -; V gene: TRBV6-1; clone size: -; CDR3 protein: CASSETTTYREQAFF; CDR3 DNA: TGTGCCAGCAGTGAAACAACCACATACAGGGAGCAAGCTTTCTTT
J gene: TRBJ2-7; D gene: -; V gene: TRBV2; clone size: -; CDR3 protein: CASSQRPPSNYEQYF; CDR3 DNA: TGTGCCAGCAGCCAGAGGCCACCCTCCAACTACGAGCAGTACTTC
J gene: TRBJ2-7; D gene: TRBD2; V gene: TRBV29-1; clone size: -; CDR3 protein: CSAGLAGVYEQYF; CDR3 DNA: TGCAGCGCCGGACTAGCGGGAGTCTACGAGCAGTACTTC
J gene: TRBJ1-1; D gene: -; V gene: TRBV24-1; clone size: -; CDR3 protein: CATREGGANTEAFF; CDR3 DNA: TGTGCCACCAGAGAGGGGGGGGCGAACACTGAAGCTTTCTTT
J gene: TRBJ1-1; D gene: -; V gene: TRBV6-2/TRBV6-3; clone size: -; CDR3 protein: CASSYSGRGFDTEAFF; CDR3 DNA: TGTGCCAGCAGTTATTCCGGGAGAGGTTTCGACACTGAAGCTTTCTTT
J gene: TRBJ2-7; D gene: TRBD1; V gene: TRBV7-7; clone size: -; CDR3 protein: CASSVTRGRGYEQYF; CDR3 DNA: TGTGCCAGCAGCGTAACCAGGGGGCGAGGTTACGAGCAGTACTTC
J gene: TRBJ2-2; D gene: TRBD1; V gene: TRBV6-5; clone size: -; CDR3 protein: CAGSDRGQTGELFF; CDR3 DNA: TGTGCCGGATCGGACAGGGGGCAAACCGGGGAGCTGTTTTTT
J gene: TRBJ2-3; D gene: -; V gene: TRBV5-1; clone size: -; CDR3 protein: CASSTTLGTGITDTQYF; CDR3 DNA: TGCGCCAGCAGCACCACTTTAGGTACAGGCATCACAGATACGCAGTATTTT
J gene: TRBJ2-1; D gene: TRBD2; V gene: TRBV7-2; clone size: -; CDR3 protein: CASSLKVSSGRYNEQFF; CDR3 DNA: TGTGCCAGCAGCTTAAAGGTCTCTAGCGGTAGGTACAATGAGCAGTTCTTC
J gene: TRBJ2-1; D gene: -; V gene: TRBV7-2; clone size: -; CDR3 protein: CASSTPRQVSSYNEQFF; CDR3 DNA: TGTGCCAGCAGCACCCCACGACAGGTCAGCTCCTACAATGAGCAGTTCTTC
J gene: TRBJ1-6; D gene: -; V gene: TRBV11-2; clone size: -; CDR3 protein: CASNPLTGMDSPLHF; CDR3 DNA: TGTGCCAGCAACCCTCTTACAGGAATGGATTCACCCCTCCACTTT
J gene: TRBJ2-7; D gene: -; V gene: TRBV5-4; clone size: -; CDR3 protein: CASSSGGTSYEQYF; CDR3 DNA: TGTGCCAGCAGCTCCGGCGGGACCTCCTACGAGCAGTACTTC
J gene: TRBJ2-1; D gene: TRBD2; V gene: TRBV27; clone size: once; CDR3 protein: CASSLSPPASGRASNEQFF; CDR3 DNA: TGTGCCAGCAGTTTATCACCCCCAGCTAGCGGGAGGGCCTCTAATGAGCAGTTCTTC
J gene: TRBJ1-1; D gene: -; V gene: TRBV6-2/TRBV6-3; clone size: -; CDR3 protein: CASSYDGRGNTEAFF; CDR3 DNA: TGTGCCAGCAGTTACGACGGGAGAGGGAACACTGAAGCTTTCTTT